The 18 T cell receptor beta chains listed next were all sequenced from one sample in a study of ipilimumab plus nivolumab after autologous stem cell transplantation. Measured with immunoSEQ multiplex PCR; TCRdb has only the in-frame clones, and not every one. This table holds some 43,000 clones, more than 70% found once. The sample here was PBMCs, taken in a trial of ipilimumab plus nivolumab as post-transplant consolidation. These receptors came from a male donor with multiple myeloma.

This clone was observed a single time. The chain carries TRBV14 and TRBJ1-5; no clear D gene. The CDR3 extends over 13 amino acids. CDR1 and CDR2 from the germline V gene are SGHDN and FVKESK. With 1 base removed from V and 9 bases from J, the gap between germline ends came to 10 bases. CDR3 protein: CASSQGRMGPQHF. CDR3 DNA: TGTGCCAGCAGCCAAGGAAGGATGGGGCCCCAGCATTTT.

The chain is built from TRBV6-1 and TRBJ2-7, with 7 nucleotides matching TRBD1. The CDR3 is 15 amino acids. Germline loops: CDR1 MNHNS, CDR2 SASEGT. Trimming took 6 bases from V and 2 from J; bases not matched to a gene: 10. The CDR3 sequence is CASSPTGTATYEQYF. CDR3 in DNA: TGTGCCAGCAGCCCAACCGGGACAGCTACCTACGAGCAGTACTTC.

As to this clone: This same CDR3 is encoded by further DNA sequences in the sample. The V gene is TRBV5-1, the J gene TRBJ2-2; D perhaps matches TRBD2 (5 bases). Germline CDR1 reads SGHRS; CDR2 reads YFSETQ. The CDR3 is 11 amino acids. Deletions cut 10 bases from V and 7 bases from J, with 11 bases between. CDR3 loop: CAVGSVGELFF. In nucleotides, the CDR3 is TGCGCCGTGGGTAGCGTCGGGGAGCTGTTTTTT.

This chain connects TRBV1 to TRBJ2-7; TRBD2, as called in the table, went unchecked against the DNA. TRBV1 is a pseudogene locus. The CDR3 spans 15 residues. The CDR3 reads CTSSQVSGEFNEQYF. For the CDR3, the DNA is TGCACCAGCAGCCAGGTTAGCGGGGAGTTCAACGAGCAGTACTTC.

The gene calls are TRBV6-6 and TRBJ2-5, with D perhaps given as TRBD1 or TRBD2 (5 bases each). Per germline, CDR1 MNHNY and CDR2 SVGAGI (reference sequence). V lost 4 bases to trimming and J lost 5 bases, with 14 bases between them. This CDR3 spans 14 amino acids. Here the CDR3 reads CASSLAGTQETQYF. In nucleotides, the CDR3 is TGTGCCAGCAGTTTAGCAGGGACGCAGGAGACCCAGTACTTC.

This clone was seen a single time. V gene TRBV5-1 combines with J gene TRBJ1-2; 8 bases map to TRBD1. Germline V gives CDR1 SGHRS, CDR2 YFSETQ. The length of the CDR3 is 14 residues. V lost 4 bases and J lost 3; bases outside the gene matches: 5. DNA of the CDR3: TGCGCCAGCAGCCCGCTGGGACAGGACTATGGCTACACCTTC. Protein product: CASSPLGQDYGYTF.

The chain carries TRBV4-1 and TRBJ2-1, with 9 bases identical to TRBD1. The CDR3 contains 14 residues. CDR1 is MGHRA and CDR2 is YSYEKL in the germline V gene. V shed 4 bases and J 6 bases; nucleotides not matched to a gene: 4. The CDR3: CASSRQGEVNEQFF. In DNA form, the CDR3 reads TGCGCCAGCAGCCGACAGGGGGAGGTCAATGAGCAGTTCTTC.

CDR3 amino acids: CASSLVRTSGTRGPYNEQFF. The CDR3 region has the DNA TGTGCCAGCAGCTTGGTTAGGACTAGCGGGACGAGGGGGCCCTACAATGAGCAGTTCTTC. This rearrangement joins TRBV5-5 to TRBJ2-1, with 12 bases lining up with TRBD2. Germline assignment: CDR1 SGHKS and CDR2 YYEKEE (reference sequence). J was trimmed by 2 bases and V by 0 bases; bases with no gene match: 12. There are 20 residues in the CDR3. The full variable domain, with the rest looked up from reference TRBV5-5 and TRBJ2-1, is DAGVTQSPTHLIKTRGQQVTLRCSPISGHKSVSWYQQVLGQGPQFIFQYYEKEERGRGNFPDRFSARQFPNYSSELNVNALLLGDSALYLCASSLVRTSGTRGPYNEQFFGPGTRLTVL.

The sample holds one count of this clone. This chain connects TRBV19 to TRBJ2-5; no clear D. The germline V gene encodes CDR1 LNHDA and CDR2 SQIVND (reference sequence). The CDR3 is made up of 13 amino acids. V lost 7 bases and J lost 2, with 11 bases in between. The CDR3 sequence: CASKGGEQETQYF. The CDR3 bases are TGTGCCAGTAAGGGTGGCGAACAAGAGACCCAGTACTTC.

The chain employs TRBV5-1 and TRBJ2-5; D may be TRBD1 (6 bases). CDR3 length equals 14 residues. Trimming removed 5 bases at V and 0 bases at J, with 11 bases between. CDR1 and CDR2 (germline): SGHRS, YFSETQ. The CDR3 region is CASRTGTHQETQYF. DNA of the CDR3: TGCGCCAGCAGGACCGGGACACACCAAGAGACCCAGTACTTC.

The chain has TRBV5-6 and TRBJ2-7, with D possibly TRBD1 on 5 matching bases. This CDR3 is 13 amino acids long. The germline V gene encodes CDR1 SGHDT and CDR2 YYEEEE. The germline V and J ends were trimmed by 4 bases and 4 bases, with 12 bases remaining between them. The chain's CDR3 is CASSGQGWYEQYF. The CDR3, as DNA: TGTGCCAGCAGCGGTCAGGGTTGGTACGAGCAGTACTTC.

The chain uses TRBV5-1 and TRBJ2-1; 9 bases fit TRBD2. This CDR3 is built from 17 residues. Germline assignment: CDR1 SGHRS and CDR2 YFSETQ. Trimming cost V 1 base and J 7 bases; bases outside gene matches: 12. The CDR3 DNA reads TGCGCCAGCAGCTTGAGTCCGAGCGGGAGGACGAGAAATGAGCAGTTCTTC. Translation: CASSLSPSGRTRNEQFF.

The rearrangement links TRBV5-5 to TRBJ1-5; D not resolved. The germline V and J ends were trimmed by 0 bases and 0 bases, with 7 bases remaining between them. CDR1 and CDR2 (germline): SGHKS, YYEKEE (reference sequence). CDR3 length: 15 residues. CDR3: CASSLGAYSNQPQHF. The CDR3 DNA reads TGTGCCAGCAGCTTGGGGGCATATAGCAATCAGCCCCAGCATTTT.

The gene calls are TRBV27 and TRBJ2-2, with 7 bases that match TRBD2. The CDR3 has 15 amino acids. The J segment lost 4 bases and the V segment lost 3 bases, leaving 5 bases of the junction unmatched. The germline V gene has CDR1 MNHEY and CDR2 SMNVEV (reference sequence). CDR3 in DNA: TGTGCCAGCAGTTTGGGGGGGGGACGCACCGGGGAGCTGTTTTTT. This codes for CASSLGGGRTGELFF.

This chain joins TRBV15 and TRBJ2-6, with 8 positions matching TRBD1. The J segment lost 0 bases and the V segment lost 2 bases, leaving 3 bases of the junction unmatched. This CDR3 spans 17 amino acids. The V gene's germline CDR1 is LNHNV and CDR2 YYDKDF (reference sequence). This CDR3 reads CATSRTGGSSGANVLTF. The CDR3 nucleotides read TGTGCCACCAGCAGAACAGGGGGGAGCTCTGGGGCCAACGTCCTGACTTTC.

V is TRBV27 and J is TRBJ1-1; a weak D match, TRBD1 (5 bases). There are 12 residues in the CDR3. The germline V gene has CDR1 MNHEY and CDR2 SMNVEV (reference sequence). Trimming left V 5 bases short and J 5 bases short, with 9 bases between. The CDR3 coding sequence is TGTGCCAGCAGTCTATGGGGGACTGAAGCTTTCTTT. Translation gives CASSLWGTEAFF.

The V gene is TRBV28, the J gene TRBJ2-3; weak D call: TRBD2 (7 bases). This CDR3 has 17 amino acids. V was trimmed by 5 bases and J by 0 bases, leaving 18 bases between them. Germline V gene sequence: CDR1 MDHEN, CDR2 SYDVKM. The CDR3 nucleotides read TGTGCCAGCAGTGAAGAAGGACGGGGGGCTAGCACAGATACGCAGTATTTT. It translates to CASSEEGRGASTDTQYF.

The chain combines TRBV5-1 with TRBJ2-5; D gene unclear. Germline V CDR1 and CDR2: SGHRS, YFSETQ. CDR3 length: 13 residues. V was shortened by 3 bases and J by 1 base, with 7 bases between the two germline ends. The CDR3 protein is CASSSTSQETQYF. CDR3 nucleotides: TGCGCCAGCAGCTCGACAAGCCAAGAGACCCAGTACTTC.